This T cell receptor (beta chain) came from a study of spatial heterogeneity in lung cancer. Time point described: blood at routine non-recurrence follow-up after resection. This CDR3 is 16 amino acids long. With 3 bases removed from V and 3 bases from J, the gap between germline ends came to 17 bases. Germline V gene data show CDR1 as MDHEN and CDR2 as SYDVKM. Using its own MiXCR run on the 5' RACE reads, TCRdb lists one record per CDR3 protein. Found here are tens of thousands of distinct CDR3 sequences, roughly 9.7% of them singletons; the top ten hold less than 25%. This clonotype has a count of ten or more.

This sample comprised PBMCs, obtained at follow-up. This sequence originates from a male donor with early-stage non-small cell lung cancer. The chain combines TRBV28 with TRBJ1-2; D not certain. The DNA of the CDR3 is TGTGCCAGCAGTTTCGTGACCCCCACAGTTGACTATGGCTACACCTTC. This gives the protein CASSFVTPTVDYGYTF.